The clone carrying this TCR beta chain has ten or more counts. The CDR3 is 14 amino acids. Trimming cost V 5 bases and J 5 bases, with 15 bases left between them. Germline V CDR1 and CDR2: MNHEY, SVGEGT. The record originates from a study of T cells in Graves' hyperthyroidism and ophthalmopathy. The patients, who ranged from 18 to 65 in age, presented with newly diagnosed hyperthyroidism lasting under 2 months. Amplification of TCR beta CDR3 regions was performed using RNA transcripts as template. TCR CDR3 regions were first amplified by RT-PCR with HTBI primers. Via MiXCR, TCRdb re-called the multiplex PCR reads, giving one row per CDR3 protein. The sample lists around 520,000 distinct CDR3 sequences, less than 15% occurring once.

The rearrangement joins TRBV6-2 or TRBV6-3 to TRBJ2-5, with a tentative D call TRBD2 (6 bases). The source of this sequence is a woman aged 40 to 49 with Graves' hyperthyroidism. The material sequenced was blood. The DNA of the CDR3 is TGTGCCAGCAGTCCATTAGCGGTGGTTGAGACCCAGTACTTC. It codes for CASSPLAVVETQYF.